This TCR beta chain was captured by sequencing in a study of Ad26.COV2.S vaccination and SARS-CoV-2 variants. Study in general: Once, or twice with 56 days between doses, Ad26.COV2.S was given intramuscularly.

As for treatment: some 20 received Ad26.COV2.S at low or high dose, single or two shots; roughly 5 received placebo; per-sample allocation not given. The study sampled participants on day 63 after the first vaccine or placebo injection. The CDR3 has 12 amino acids. The germline V gene encodes CDR1 MDHEN and CDR2 SYDVKM. The V and J ends lost 5 bases and 3 bases respectively, with 8 bases between them. Data came from immunoSEQ multiplex PCR; TCRdb stores just in-frame clones and leaves some out. This table holds 300,000 to 350,000 clones, around 90% found once. The V gene is TRBV28, the J gene TRBJ2-7; D ambiguous. This sequence was found in a person aged 18-65 years who received the Ad26.COV2.S COVID-19 vaccine or a placebo. Source: peripheral blood, taken in a trial of Ad26.COV2.S vaccine versus placebo. The CDR3, as DNA: TGTGCCAGCAGTCTCGGCATCTACGAGCAGTACTTC. Its translation is CASSLGIYEQYF.